These T cell receptor beta chains were read from a single sample in a study of blood T cell repertoires in COVID-19. The table came from immunoSEQ multiplex PCR; TCRdb's copy has only in-frame clones and leaves some out. The sample carries 270,000 or so clones, nearly 90% recorded once. Material for sequencing was peripheral blood. The receptor source for this set is a woman aged 55-69 years with COVID-19, enrolled during active disease. Each CDR3 is given with its conserved first and last residue. D genes are given only for firm matches.

TRBJ2-1 . TRBV27 TGTGCCAGCAGTTATGGCGGTCCCTACAATGAGCAGTTCTTC CASSYGGPYNEQFF
TRBJ2-5 . TRBV10-3 TGTGCCATCAGTGATAACAAGGCAGGAGAGACCCAGTACTTC CAISDNKAGETQYF
TRBJ2-3 TRBD2 TRBV5-1 TGCGCCAGCAGCTTGGGGGGGACTAGCATCACAGATACGCAGTATTTT CASSLGGTSITDTQYF
TRBJ2-5 . TRBV27 TGTGCCAGCAGTCACCACAGGAACCAAGAGACCCAGTACTTC CASSHHRNQETQYF
TRBJ1-5 TRBD1 TRBV18 TGTGCCAGCTCACTGGACAGGGGTAACCAGCCCCAGCATTTT CASSLDRGNQPQHF
TRBJ1-5 . TRBV10-3 TGTGCCATCAGTGAGGGGGCGATGGGTCAGCCCCAGCATTTT CAISEGAMGQPQHF
TRBJ1-5 TRBD1 TRBV19 TGTGCCAGTAGTTTTCAGGGGGCGCATCAGCCCCAGCATTTT CASSFQGAHQPQHF
TRBJ1-6 . TRBV6-6 TGTGCCAGCAGTTCCCCGCGAGGGAAGAGGTCACCCCTCCACTTT CASSSPRGKRSPLHF
TRBJ1-2 . TRBV7-2 TGTGCCAGCAGCTCCCCGACAGCTTTCTATGGCTACACCTTC CASSSPTAFYGYTF
TRBJ1-2 TRBD1 TRBV5-8 TGTGCCAGCACTCCTGATCGGGACAGGGGCTATGGCTACACCTTC CASTPDRDRGYGYTF
TRBJ1-5 . TRBV12-3/TRBV12-4 TGTGCCAGCAGCCTTAATAGCAATCAGCCCCAGCATTTT CASSLNSNQPQHF
TRBJ2-3 TRBD2 TRBV4-3 TGCGCCAGCAGCCAAGAGTCCCGCGGGGGGGCCGCAGATACGCAGTATTTT CASSQESRGGAADTQYF
TRBJ2-3 . TRBV9 TGTGCCAGCAGCCCGAGGGGGGGGGTCCTTCTTAGCACAGATACGCAGTATTTT CASSPRGGVLLSTDTQYF
TRBJ2-1 TRBD2 TRBV5-1 TGCGCCAGCAGCCCGTCTCCGGGAGGGGGGGGTAATGAGCAGTTCTTC CASSPSPGGGGNEQFF
TRBJ2-3 . TRBV7-2 TGTGCCAGCAGCCCCCTCTCCTCTACGCAGTATTTT CASSPLSSTQYF
TRBJ1-5 . TRBV18 TGTGCCAGCTCACCTTCCGGGGGTTTCGGCAATCAGCCCCAGCATTTT CASSPSGGFGNQPQHF
TRBJ1-3 TRBD1 TRBV7-8 TGTGCCAGCAGCTCCTCAGGGGGTTCTGGAAACACCATATATTTT CASSSSGGSGNTIYF